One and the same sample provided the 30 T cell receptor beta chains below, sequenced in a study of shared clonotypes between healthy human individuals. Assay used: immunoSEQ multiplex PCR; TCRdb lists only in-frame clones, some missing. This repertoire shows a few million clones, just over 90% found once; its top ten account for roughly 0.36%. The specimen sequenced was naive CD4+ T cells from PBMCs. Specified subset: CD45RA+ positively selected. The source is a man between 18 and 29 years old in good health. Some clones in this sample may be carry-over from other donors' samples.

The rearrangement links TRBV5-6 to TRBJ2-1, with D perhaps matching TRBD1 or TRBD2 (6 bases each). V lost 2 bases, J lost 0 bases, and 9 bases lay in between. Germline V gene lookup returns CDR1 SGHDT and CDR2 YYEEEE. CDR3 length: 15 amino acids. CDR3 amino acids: CASSFRGGSYNEQFF. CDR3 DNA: TGTGCCAGCAGCTTCAGGGGAGGCTCCTACAATGAGCAGTTCTTC.

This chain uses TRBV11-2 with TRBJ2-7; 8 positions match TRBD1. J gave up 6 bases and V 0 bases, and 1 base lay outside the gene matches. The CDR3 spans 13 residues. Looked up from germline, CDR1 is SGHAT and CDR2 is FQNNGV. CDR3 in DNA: TGTGCCAGCAGCTTAGAGACAGGGGTCGAGCAGTACTTC. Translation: CASSLETGVEQYF.

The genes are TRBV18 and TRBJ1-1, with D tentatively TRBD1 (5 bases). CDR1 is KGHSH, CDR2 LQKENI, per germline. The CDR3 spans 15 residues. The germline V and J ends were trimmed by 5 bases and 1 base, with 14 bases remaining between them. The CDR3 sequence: CASSATRQKNTEAFF. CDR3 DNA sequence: TGTGCCAGCTCAGCTACCCGACAGAAGAACACTGAAGCTTTCTTT.

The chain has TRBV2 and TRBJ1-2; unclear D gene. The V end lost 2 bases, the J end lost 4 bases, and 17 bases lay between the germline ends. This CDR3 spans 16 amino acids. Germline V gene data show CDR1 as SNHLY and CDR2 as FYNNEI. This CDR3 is CASSEPNSAYLYGYTF. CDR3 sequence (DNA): TGTGCCAGCAGTGAACCGAACAGCGCCTACCTCTATGGCTACACCTTC.

CDR3 sequence (DNA): TGTGCCATCAGTGAAAGAGGGATTGAGTTTGAAGGCTACACCTTC. Translation: CAISERGIEFEGYTF. This sequence joins TRBV10-3 and TRBJ1-2, with unresolved D. Trimming shortened V by 3 bases and J by 8 bases, and 19 bases separated the two germline ends. The CDR3 totals 15 residues. Germline V gene lookup returns CDR1 ENHRY and CDR2 SYGVKD.

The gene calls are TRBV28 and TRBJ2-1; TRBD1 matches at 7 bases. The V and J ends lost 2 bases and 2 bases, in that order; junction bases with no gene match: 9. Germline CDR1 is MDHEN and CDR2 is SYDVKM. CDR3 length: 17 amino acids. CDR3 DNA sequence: TGTGCCAGCAGTTTAGTCGATTGGACAGGAGCCTACAATGAGCAGTTCTTC. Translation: CASSLVDWTGAYNEQFF.

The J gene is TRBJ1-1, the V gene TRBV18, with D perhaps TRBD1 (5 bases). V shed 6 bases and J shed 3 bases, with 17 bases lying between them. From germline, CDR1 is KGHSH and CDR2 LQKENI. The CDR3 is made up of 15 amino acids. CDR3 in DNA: TGTGCCAGCTCCCCCTGGAGCGGGGGAGACACTGAAGCTTTCTTT. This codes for CASSPWSGGDTEAFF.

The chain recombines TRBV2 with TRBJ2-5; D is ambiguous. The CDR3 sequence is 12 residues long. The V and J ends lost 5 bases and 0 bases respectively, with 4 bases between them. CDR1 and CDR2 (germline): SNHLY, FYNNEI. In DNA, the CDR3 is TGTGCCAGCAGTCAGAACCAAGAGACCCAGTACTTC. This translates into CASSQNQETQYF.

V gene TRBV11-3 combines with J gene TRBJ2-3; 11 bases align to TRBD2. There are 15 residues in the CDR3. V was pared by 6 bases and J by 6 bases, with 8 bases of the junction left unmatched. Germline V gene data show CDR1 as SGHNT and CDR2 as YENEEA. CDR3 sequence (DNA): TGTGCCAGCAGTCCCAGACTAGCGGGGACCGATACGCAGTATTTT. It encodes CASSPRLAGTDTQYF.

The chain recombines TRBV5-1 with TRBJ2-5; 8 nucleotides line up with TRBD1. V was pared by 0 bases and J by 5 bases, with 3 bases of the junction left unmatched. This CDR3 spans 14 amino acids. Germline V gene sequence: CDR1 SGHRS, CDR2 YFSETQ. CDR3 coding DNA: TGCGCCAGCAGCTTGGGGACAGGGATGGAGACCCAGTACTTC. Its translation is CASSLGTGMETQYF.

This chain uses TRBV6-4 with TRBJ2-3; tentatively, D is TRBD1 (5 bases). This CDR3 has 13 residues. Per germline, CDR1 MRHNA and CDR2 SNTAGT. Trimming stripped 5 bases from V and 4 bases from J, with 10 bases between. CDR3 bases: TGTGCCAGCAGTAGAGAAGGGGCAGATACGCAGTATTTT. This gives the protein CASSREGADTQYF.

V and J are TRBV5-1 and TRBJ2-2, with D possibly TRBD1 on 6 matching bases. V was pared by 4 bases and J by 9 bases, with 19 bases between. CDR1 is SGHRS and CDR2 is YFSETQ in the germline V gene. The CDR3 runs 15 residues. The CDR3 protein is CASSPGTYPGRELFF. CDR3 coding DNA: TGCGCCAGCAGCCCCGGGACATATCCCGGTAGGGAGCTGTTTTTT.

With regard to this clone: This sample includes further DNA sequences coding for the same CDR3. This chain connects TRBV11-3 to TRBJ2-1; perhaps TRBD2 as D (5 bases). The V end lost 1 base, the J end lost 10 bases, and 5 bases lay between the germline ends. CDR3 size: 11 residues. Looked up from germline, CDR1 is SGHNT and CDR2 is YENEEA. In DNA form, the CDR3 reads TGTGCCAGCAGCTTAGGGAGGGAGCAGTTCTTC. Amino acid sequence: CASSLGREQFF.

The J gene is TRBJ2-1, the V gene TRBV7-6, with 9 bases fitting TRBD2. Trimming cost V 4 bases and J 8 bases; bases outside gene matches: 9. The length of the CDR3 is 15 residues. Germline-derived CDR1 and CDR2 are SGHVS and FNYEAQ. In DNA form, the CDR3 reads TGTGCCAGCAGCTCTCCCGGGACTAGCAGGGATGAGCAGTTCTTC. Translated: CASSSPGTSRDEQFF. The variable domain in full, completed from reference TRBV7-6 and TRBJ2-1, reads GAGVSQSPRYKVTKRGQDVALRCDPISGHVSLYWYRQALGQGPEFLTYFNYEAQQDKSGLPNDRFSAERPEGSISTLTIQRTEQRDSAMYRCASSSPGTSRDEQFFGPGTRLTVL.

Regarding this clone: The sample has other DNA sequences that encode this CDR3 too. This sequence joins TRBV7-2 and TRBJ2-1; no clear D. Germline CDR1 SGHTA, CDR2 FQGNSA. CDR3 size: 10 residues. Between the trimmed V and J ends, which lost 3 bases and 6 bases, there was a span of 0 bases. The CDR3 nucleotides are TGTGCCAGCAGCTTCAATGAGCAGTTCTTC. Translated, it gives CASSFNEQFF.

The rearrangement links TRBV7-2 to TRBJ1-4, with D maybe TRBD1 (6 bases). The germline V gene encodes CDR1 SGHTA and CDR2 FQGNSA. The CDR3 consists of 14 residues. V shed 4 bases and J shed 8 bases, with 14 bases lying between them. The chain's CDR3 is CASSYATGREKLFF. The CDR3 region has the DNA TGTGCCAGCAGCTACGCCACAGGGCGGGAAAAACTGTTTTTT.

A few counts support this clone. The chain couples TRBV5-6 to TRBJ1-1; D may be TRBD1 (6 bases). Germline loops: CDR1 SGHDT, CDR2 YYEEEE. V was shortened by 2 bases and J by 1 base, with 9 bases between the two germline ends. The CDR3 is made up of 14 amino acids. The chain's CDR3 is CASSLDRRNTEAFF. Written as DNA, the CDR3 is TGTGCCAGCAGCTTAGACAGGAGGAACACTGAAGCTTTCTTT. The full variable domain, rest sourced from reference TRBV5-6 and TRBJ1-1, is DAGVTQSPTHLIKTRGQQVTLRCSPKSGHDTVSWYQQALGQGPQFIFQYYEEEERQRGNFPDRFSGHQFPNYSSELNVNALLLGDSALYLCASSLDRRNTEAFFGQGTRLTVV.

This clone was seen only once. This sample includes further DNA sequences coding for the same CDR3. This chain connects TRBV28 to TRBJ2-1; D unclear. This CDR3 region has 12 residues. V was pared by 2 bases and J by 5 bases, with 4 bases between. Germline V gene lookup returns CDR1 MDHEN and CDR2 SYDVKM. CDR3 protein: CASSLRDNEQFF. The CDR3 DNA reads TGTGCCAGCAGTTTAAGAGACAATGAGCAGTTCTTC.

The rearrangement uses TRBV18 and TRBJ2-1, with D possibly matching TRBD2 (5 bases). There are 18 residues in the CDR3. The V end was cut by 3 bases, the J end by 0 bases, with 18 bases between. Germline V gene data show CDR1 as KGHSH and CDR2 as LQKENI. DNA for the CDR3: TGTGCCAGCTCACCCGGATTGGTCAGGCGGGTCTCCTACAATGAGCAGTTCTTC. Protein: CASSPGLVRRVSYNEQFF. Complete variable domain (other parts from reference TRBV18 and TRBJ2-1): NAGVMQNPRHLVRRRGQEARLRCSPMKGHSHVYWYRQLPEEGLKFMVYLQKENIIDESGMPKERFSAEFPKEGPSILRIQQVVRGDSAAYFCASSPGLVRRVSYNEQFFGPGTRLTVL.

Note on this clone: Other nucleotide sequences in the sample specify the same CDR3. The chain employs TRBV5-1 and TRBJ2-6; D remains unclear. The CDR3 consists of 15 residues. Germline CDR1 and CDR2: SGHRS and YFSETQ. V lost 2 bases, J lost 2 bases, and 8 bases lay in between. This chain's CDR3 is CASSLVGTGANVLTF. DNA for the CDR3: TGCGCCAGCAGCTTAGTAGGGACTGGGGCCAACGTCCTGACTTTC.

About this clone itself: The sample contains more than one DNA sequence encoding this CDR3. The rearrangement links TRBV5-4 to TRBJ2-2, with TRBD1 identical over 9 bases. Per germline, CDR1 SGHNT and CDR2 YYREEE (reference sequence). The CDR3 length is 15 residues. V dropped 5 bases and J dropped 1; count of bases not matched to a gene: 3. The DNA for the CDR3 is TGTGCCAGCAGTTCGGGACAGGGGAACACCGGGGAGCTGTTTTTT. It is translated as CASSSGQGNTGELFF.

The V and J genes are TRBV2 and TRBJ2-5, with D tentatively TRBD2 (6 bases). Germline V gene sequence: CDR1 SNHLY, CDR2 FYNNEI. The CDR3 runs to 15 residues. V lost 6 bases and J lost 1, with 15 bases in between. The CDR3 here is CASSPGAPVQETQYF. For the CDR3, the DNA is TGTGCCAGCAGCCCGGGAGCTCCCGTCCAAGAGACCCAGTACTTC.

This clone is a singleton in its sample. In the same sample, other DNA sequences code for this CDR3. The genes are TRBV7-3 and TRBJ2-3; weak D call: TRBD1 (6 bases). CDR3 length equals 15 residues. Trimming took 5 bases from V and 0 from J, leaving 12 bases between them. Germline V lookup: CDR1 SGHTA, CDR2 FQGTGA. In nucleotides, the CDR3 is TGTGCCAGCAGCCTACAGGGCCCGAGCACAGATACGCAGTATTTT. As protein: CASSLQGPSTDTQYF.

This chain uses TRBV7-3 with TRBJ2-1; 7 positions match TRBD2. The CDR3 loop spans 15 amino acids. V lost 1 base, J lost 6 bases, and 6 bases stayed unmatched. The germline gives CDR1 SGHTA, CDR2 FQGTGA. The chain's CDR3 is CASSLIPSGLNEQFF. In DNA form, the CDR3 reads TGTGCCAGCAGCTTAATTCCTAGCGGCCTCAATGAGCAGTTCTTC.

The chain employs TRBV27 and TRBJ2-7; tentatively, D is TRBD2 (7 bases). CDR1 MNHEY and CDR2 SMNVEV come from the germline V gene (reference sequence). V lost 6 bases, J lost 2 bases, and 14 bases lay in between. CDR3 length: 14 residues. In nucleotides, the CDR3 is TGTGCCAGCAGAAGACTAGCAGGGGCCTACGAGCAGTACTTC. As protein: CASRRLAGAYEQYF.

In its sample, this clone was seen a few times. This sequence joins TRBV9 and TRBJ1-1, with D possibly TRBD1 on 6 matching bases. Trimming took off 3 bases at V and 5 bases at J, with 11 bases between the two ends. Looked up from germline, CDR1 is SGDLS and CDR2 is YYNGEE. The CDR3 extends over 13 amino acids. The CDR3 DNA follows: TGTGCCAGCAGCGGACAGGCTCGGACTGAAGCTTTCTTT. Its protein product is CASSGQARTEAFF. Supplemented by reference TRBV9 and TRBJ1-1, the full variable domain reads DSGVTQTPKHLITATGQRVTLRCSPRSGDLSVYWYQQSLDQGLQFLIQYYNGEERAKGNILERFSAQQFPDLHSELNLSSLELGDSALYFCASSGQARTEAFFGQGTRLTVV.

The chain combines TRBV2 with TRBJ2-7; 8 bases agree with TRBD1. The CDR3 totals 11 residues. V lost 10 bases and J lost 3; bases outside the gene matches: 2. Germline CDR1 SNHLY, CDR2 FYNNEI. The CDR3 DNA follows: TGTGCCACGACAGGGGTCTACGAGCAGTACTTC. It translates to CATTGVYEQYF.

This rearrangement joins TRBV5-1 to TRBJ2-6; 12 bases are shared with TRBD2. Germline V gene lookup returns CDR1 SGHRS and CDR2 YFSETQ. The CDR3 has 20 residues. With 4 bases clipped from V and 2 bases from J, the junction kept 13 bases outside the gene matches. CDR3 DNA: TGCGCCAGCAGCCCCCCCACTATGCGACTAGCGGGAGCTGGGGCCAACGTCCTGACTTTC. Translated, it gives CASSPPTMRLAGAGANVLTF.

CDR3 region: CASSQGASGRGEETQYF. CDR3 bases: TGTGCCAGCAGCCAAGGGGCTAGCGGGAGAGGGGAAGAGACCCAGTACTTC. The J gene is TRBJ2-5, the V gene TRBV4-2, with 10 bases lining up with TRBD2. The germline gives CDR1 LGHNA, CDR2 YNFKEQ. J gave up 3 bases and V 1 base, and 8 bases lay outside the gene matches. The CDR3 consists of 17 residues.

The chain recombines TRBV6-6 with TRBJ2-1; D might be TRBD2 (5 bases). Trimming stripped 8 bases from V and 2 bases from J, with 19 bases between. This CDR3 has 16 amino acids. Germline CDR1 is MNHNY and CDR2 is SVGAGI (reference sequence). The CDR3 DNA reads TGTGCCAGCCTCAACAGCCGGGAACGCGCCTACAATGAGCAGTTCTTC. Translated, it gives CASLNSRERAYNEQFF.